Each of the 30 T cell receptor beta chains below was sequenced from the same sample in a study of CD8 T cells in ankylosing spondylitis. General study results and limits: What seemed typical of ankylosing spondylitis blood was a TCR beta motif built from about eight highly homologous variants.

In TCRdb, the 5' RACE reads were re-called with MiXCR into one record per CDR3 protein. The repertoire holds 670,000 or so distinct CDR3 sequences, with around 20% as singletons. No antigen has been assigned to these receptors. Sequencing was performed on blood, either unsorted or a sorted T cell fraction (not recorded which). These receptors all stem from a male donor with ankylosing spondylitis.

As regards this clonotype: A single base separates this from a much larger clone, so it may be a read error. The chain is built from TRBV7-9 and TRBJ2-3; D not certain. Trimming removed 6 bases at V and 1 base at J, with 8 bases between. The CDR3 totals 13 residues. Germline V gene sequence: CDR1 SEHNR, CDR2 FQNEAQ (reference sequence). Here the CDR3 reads CASSRKGTDTQYF. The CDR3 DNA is TGTGCCAGCAGTCGGAAGGGCACAGATACGCAGTATTTT.

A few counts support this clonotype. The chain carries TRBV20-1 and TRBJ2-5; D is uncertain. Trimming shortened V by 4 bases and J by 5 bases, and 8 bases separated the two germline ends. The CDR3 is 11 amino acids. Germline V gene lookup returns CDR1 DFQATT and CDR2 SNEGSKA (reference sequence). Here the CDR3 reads CSATTGETQYF. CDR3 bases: TGCAGTGCTACGACCGGGGAGACCCAGTACTTC.

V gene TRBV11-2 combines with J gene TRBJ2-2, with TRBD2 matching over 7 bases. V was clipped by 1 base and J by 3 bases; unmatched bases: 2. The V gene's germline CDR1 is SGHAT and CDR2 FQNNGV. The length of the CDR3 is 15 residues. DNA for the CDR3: TGTGCCAGCAGCTTAGGGGAGGGTTACACCGGGGAGCTGTTTTTT. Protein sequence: CASSLGEGYTGELFF.

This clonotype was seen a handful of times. CDR3 residues: CASSLTGTGANGYTF. The DNA of the CDR3 is TGTGCCAGCAGCTTAACCGGGACAGGGGCAAATGGCTACACCTTC. V is TRBV7-8 and J is TRBJ1-2; 10 bases line up with TRBD1. Germline-derived CDR1 and CDR2 are SGHVS and FQNEAQ. The CDR3 is 15 amino acids. J lost 6 bases, V lost 2 bases, and 6 bases had no gene match. Variable domain in full (rest from reference TRBV7-8 and TRBJ1-2): GAGVSQSPRYKVAKRGQDVALRCDPISGHVSLFWYQQALGQGPEFLTYFQNEAQLDKSGLPSDRFFAERPEGSVSTLKIQRTQQEDSAVYLCASSLTGTGANGYTFGSGTRLTVV.

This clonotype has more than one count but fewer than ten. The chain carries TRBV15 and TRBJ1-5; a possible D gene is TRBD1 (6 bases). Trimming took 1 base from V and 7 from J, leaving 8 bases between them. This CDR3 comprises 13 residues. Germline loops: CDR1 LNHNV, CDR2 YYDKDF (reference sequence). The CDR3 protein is CATSRGGGQPQHF. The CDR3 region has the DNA TGTGCCACCAGCAGAGGAGGGGGGCAGCCCCAGCATTTT.

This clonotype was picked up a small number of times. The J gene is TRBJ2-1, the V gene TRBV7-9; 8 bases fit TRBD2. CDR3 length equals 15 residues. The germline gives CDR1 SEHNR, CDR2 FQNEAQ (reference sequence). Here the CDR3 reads CAGAGGRTSWNEQFF. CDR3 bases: TGTGCAGGGGCTGGCGGGAGGACTTCTTGGAATGAGCAGTTCTTC.

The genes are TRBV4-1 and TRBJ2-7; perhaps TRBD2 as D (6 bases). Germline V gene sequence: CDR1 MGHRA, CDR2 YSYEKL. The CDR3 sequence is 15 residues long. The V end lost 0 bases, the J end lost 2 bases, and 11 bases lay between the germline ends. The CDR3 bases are TGCGCCAGCAGCCAAGAGGTACGCGGGGCCTACGAGCAGTACTTC. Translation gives CASSQEVRGAYEQYF.

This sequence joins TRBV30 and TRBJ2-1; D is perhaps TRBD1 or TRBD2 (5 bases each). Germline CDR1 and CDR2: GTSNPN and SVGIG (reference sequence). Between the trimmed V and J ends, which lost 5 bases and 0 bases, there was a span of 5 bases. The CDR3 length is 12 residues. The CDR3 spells CAWGGSYNEQFF. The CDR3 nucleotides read TGTGCCTGGGGGGGCTCCTACAATGAGCAGTTCTTC.

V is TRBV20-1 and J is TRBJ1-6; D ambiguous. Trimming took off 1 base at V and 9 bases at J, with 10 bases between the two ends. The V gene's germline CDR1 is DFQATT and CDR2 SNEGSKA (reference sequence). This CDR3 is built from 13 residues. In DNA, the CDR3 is TGCAGTGCTAGAGCTTTTGTCAGTTCACCCCTCCACTTT. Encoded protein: CSARAFVSSPLHF.

This chain's CDR3 is CSVEGGGRSNTGELFF. DNA for the CDR3: TGCAGCGTTGAGGGTGGCGGGAGGTCGAACACCGGGGAGCTGTTTTTT. V and J are TRBV29-1 and TRBJ2-2; 8 bases are a match to TRBD2. This CDR3 has 16 amino acids. V lost 3 bases, J lost 0 bases, and 6 bases stayed unmatched. Germline V gene lookup returns CDR1 SQVTM and CDR2 ANQGSEA.

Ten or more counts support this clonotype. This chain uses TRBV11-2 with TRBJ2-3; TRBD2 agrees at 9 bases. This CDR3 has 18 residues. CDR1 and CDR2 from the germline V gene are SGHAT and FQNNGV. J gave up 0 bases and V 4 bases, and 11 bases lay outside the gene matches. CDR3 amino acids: CASSYPRSGGSSTDTQYF. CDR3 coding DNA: TGTGCCAGCAGCTACCCCAGGAGCGGGGGGTCTAGCACAGATACGCAGTATTTT.

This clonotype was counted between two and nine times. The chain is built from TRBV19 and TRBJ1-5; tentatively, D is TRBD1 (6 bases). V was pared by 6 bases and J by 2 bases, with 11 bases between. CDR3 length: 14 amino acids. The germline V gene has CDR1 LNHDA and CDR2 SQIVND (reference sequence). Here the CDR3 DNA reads TGTGCCAGTAGACGTGAGGGGGGCAATCAGCCCCAGCATTTT. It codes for CASRREGGNQPQHF.

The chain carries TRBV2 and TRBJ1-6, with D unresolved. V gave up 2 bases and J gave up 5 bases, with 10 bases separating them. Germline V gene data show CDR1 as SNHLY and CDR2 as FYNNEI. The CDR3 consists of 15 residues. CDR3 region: CASSEMKGDNSPLHF. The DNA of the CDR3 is TGTGCCAGCAGTGAAATGAAGGGAGATAATTCACCCCTCCACTTT.

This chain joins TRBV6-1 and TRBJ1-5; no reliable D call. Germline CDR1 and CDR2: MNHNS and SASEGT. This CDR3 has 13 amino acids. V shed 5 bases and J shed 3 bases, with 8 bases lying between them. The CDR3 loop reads CASSLWVNQPQHF. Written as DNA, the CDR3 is TGTGCCAGCAGTCTTTGGGTCAATCAGCCCCAGCATTTT.

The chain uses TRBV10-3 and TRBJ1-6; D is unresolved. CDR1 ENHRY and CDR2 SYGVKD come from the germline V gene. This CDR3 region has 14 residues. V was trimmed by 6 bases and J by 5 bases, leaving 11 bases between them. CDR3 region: CAISETEDNSPLHF. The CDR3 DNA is TGTGCCATCAGCGAAACAGAGGATAATTCACCCCTCCACTTT.

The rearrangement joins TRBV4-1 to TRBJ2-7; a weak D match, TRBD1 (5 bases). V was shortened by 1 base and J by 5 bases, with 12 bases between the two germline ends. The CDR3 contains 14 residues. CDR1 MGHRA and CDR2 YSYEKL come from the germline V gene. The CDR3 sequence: CASSQVKGRDEQYF. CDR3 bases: TGCGCCAGCAGCCAAGTAAAGGGCAGGGACGAGCAGTACTTC.

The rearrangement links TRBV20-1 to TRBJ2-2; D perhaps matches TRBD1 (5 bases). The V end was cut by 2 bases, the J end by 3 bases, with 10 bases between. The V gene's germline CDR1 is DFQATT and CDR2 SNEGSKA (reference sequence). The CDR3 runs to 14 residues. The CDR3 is CSARKGRYTGELFF. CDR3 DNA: TGCAGTGCTAGAAAGGGGCGGTACACCGGGGAGCTGTTTTTT.

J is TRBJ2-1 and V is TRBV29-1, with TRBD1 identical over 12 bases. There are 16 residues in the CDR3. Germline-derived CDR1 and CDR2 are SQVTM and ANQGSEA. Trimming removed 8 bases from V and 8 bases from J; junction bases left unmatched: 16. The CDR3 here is CSSTGTGGFRIDEQFF. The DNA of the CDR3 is TGCAGCAGCACCGGGACAGGGGGCTTTCGGATTGATGAGCAGTTCTTC.

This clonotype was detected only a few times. CDR3 amino acids: CASRRDTSGFYEQYF. In DNA form, the CDR3 reads TGCGCCAGCAGAAGAGATACTAGCGGTTTCTACGAGCAGTACTTC. The rearrangement links TRBV5-1 to TRBJ2-7, with 8 bases that match TRBD2. Germline trimming cut 5 bases from V and 3 bases from J; bases unmatched to any gene: 10. This CDR3 is built from 15 residues. Germline V gene sequence: CDR1 SGHRS, CDR2 YFSETQ.

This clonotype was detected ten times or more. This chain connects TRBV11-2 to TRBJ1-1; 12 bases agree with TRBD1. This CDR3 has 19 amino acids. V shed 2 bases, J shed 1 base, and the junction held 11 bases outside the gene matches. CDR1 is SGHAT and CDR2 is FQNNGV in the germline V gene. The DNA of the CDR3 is TGTGCCAGCAGCTTAATCGCCGGGACAGGGGGCTTTCGGAACACTGAAGCTTTCTTT. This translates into CASSLIAGTGGFRNTEAFF.

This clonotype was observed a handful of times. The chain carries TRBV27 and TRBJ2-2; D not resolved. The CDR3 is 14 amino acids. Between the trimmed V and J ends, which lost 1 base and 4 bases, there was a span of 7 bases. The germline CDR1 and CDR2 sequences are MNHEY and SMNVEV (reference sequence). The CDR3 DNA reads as TGTGCCAGCAGTTTATTAGGGCCCACCGGGGAGCTGTTTTTT. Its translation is CASSLLGPTGELFF.

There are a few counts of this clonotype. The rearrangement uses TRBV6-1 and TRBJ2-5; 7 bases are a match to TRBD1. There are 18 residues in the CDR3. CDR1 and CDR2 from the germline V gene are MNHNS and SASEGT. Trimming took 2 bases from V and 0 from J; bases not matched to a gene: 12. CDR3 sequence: CASSEPDGQVPNQETQYF. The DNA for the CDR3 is TGTGCCAGCAGTGAACCTGACGGACAGGTGCCCAACCAAGAGACCCAGTACTTC.

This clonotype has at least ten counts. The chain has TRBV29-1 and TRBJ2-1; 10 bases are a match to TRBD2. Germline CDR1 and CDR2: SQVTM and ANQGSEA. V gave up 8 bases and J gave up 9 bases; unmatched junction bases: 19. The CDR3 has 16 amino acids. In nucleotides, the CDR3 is TGCAGCTCTCCGTTTGTCGGCAGCGGGGGGGCCGGTGAGCAGTTCTTC. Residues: CSSPFVGSGGAGEQFF.

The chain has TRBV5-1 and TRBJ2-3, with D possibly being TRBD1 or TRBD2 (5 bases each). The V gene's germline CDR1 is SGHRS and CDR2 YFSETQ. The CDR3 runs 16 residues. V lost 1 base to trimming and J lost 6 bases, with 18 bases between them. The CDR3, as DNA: TGCGCCAGCAGCTTGTCGGGGACCATGAAAGAGGATACGCAGTATTTT. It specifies CASSLSGTMKEDTQYF.

The CDR3 DNA reads as TGCGCCAGCAGCCAACCCCAGCTGACAGTAACGAACACCGGGGAGCTGTTTTTT. As protein: CASSQPQLTVTNTGELFF. V is TRBV4-1 and J is TRBJ2-2; TRBD1 is a possible D gene (5 bases). V was cut by 2 bases and J by 0 bases, with 16 bases left in between. From germline, CDR1 is MGHRA and CDR2 YSYEKL. The CDR3 spans 18 residues.

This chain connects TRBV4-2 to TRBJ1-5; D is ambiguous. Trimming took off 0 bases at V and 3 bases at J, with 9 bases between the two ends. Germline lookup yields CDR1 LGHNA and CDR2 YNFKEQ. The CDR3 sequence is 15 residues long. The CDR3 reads CASSQEWAHNQPQHF. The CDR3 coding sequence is TGTGCCAGCAGCCAAGAATGGGCCCACAATCAGCCCCAGCATTTT.

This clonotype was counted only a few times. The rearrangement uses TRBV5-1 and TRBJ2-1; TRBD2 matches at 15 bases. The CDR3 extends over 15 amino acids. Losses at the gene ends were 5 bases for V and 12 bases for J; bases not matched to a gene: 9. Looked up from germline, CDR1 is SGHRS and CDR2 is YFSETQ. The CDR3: CASSRTSGGGQSQFF. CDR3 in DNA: TGCGCCAGCAGTAGGACTAGCGGGGGGGGACAGTCGCAGTTCTTC.

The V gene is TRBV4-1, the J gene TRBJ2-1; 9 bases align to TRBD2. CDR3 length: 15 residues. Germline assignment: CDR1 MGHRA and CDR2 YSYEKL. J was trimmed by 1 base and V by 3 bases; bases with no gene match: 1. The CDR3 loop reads CASSQLAGSYNEQFF. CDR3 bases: TGCGCCAGCAGCCAGCTAGCGGGGTCCTACAATGAGCAGTTCTTC.

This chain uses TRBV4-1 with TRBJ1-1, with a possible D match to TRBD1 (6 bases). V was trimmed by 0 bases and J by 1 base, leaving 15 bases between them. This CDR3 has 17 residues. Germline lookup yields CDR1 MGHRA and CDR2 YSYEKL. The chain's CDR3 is CASSQERQGLANTEAFF. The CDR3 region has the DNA TGCGCCAGCAGCCAAGAGAGGCAGGGGTTAGCGAACACTGAAGCTTTCTTT.

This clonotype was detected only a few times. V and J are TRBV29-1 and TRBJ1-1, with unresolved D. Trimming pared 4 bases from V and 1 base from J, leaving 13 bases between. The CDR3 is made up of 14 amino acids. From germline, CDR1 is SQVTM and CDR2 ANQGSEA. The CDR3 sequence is CSVALGLGNTEAFF. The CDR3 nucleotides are TGCAGCGTTGCATTGGGTTTGGGGAACACTGAAGCTTTCTTT.